The 22 T cell receptor beta chains below all came from one sample that was sequenced in a study of T cell repertoires in cytomegalovirus infection. TCRdb re-called the reads with MiXCR, one entry per CDR3 protein. The table lists 750,000 to 950,000 distinct CDR3 sequences, about 28% of them singletons. These receptors have no known antigen. The sample was cultured CD8+ T cells from PBMCs, taken from culture after CMV antigen stimulation. These receptors all stem from a human donor in good health (CMV status not recorded). Some clones in this sample may be carry-over from other donors' samples.

This rearrangement joins TRBV11-2 to TRBJ1-1; no clear D. This CDR3 contains 14 residues. Looked up from germline, CDR1 is SGHAT and CDR2 is FQNNGV. V gave up 4 bases and J gave up 0 bases, with 9 bases separating them. This CDR3 reads CASSSDAVNTEAFF. In DNA form, the CDR3 reads TGTGCCAGCAGCTCAGATGCAGTGAACACTGAAGCTTTCTTT.

This clonotype occurred many times. The J gene is TRBJ2-1, the V gene TRBV19; 9 bases line up with TRBD1. Germline V gene lookup returns CDR1 LNHDA and CDR2 SQIVND (reference sequence). The CDR3 is 16 amino acids. V trimming: 5 bases; J trimming: 4 bases; junction bases outside the gene matches: 9. The CDR3 DNA is TGTGCCAGTAGTCTGTATGGGACAGGGAGTTACAATGAGCAGTTCTTC. It translates to CASSLYGTGSYNEQFF. The entire variable domain, with the rest obtained from reference TRBV19 and TRBJ2-1, is as follows: DGGITQSPKYLFRKEGQNVTLSCEQNLNHDAMYWYRQDPGQGLRLIYYSQIVNDFQKGDIAEGYSVSREKKESFPLTVTSAQKNPTAFYLCASSLYGTGSYNEQFFGPGTRLTVL.

This clonotype was seen more than once but under ten times. The chain links TRBV12-3 or TRBV12-4 to TRBJ2-7, with 7 bases identical to TRBD2. The ends lost 4 bases at V and 2 bases at J; junction bases unmatched: 11. The CDR3 is 16 residues long. CDR3 sequence: CASSSGSGGSAYEQYF. CDR3 coding DNA: TGTGCCAGCAGTTCTGGGTCCGGGGGGTCCGCCTACGAGCAGTACTTC.

This clonotype showed up just a few times. The chain employs TRBV7-9 and TRBJ1-2; D ambiguous. Trimming took 1 base from V and 2 from J, leaving 11 bases between them. This CDR3 is built from 15 residues. Germline V gene data show CDR1 as SEHNR and CDR2 as FQNEAQ (reference sequence). The CDR3 protein is CASSLGGRGNYGYTF. For the CDR3, the DNA is TGTGCCAGCAGCTTAGGAGGCCGCGGGAACTATGGCTACACCTTC.

On this clonotype itself: A much larger clone lies one base from this, so it may be a read error. The chain combines TRBV5-6 with TRBJ1-2; 10 bases are a match to TRBD1. Germline assignment: CDR1 SGHDT and CDR2 YYEEEE. J lost 4 bases, V lost 2 bases, and 2 bases had no gene match. CDR3 length: 14 residues. In nucleotides, the CDR3 is TGTGCCAGCAGCTTCGGGACAGGGGCCTATGGCTACACCTTC. Protein product: CASSFGTGAYGYTF. Using reference TRBV5-6 and TRBJ1-2 for the parts outside the CDR3, the full variable domain is DAGVTQSPTHLIKTRGQQVTLRCSPKSGHDTVSWYQQALGQGPQFIFQYYEEEERQRGNFPDRFSGHQFPNYSSELNVNALLLGDSALYLCASSFGTGAYGYTFGSGTRLTVV.

CDR3: CASSHYPPGDSEAFF. In DNA, the CDR3 is TGTGCCAGCAGCCACTACCCACCGGGGGACTCTGAAGCTTTCTTT. The chain employs TRBV11-2 and TRBJ1-1; D may be TRBD1 (5 bases). Deletions cut 5 bases from V and 6 bases from J, with 19 bases between. The CDR3 has 15 amino acids. Per germline, CDR1 SGHAT and CDR2 FQNNGV.

The table lists this clonotype with a few counts. The chain has TRBV6-2 or TRBV6-3 and TRBJ1-2; a weak D match, TRBD1 (5 bases). The CDR3 has 16 residues. V shed 5 bases and J shed 0 bases, with 16 bases lying between them. Germline V lookup: CDR1 MNHEY, CDR2 SVGEGT. The CDR3 protein is CASSPGGRDPNYGYTF. CDR3 DNA: TGTGCCAGCAGTCCCGGTGGCAGGGACCCTAACTATGGCTACACCTTC.

This sequence joins TRBV5-1 and TRBJ1-1, with no clear D. Germline loops: CDR1 SGHRS, CDR2 YFSETQ. The CDR3 is made up of 12 amino acids. V was pared by 3 bases and J by 5 bases, with 8 bases between. The CDR3 sequence: CASSWNGTEAFF. The DNA for the CDR3 is TGCGCCAGCAGCTGGAACGGGACTGAAGCTTTCTTT.

This clonotype appeared a few times. The genes are TRBV6-6 and TRBJ2-1; D is undetermined. The CDR3 extends over 14 amino acids. Germline CDR1 and CDR2: MNHNY and SVGAGI (reference sequence). V was clipped by 7 bases and J by 2 bases, with 12 bases between them. The CDR3 is CASTMSIPYNEQFF. In DNA, the CDR3 is TGTGCCAGCACTATGTCCATTCCCTACAATGAGCAGTTCTTC.

This clonotype was seen a handful of times. This chain connects TRBV4-2 to TRBJ2-3; D could derive from TRBD1 or TRBD2 (5 bases each). Germline V CDR1 and CDR2: LGHNA, YNFKEQ. V lost 3 bases and J lost 2, with 18 bases in between. The CDR3 is 17 amino acids. This CDR3 is CASSQPAGVGVTDTQYF. The CDR3 nucleotides read TGTGCCAGCAGCCAGCCCGCCGGGGTGGGGGTCACAGATACGCAGTATTTT.

This clonotype was counted at least ten times. The J gene is TRBJ1-5, the V gene TRBV7-9, with D unclear. CDR3 size: 12 residues. V lost 4 bases, J lost 9 bases, and 10 bases lay in between. Germline CDR1 and CDR2: SEHNR and FQNEAQ (reference sequence). CDR3: CASSSPMRPQHF. CDR3 nucleotides: TGTGCCAGCAGCTCCCCGATGAGGCCCCAGCATTTT.

There are a few counts of this clonotype. This chain links TRBV7-3 with TRBJ1-1; D unclear. Germline values: CDR1 SGHTA, CDR2 FQGTGA. The length of the CDR3 is 15 residues. V was pared by 1 base and J by 1 base, with 10 bases between. The CDR3 sequence: CASSLIRQANTEAFF. CDR3 coding DNA: TGTGCCAGCAGCTTAATACGGCAGGCGAACACTGAAGCTTTCTTT.

The chain's CDR3 is CATQTGKGSGTEAFF. The CDR3 DNA follows: TGTGCCACTCAGACAGGGAAAGGCTCGGGTACTGAAGCTTTCTTT. The chain carries TRBV2 and TRBJ1-1; 7 bases fit TRBD1. V was clipped by 10 bases and J by 5 bases; unmatched bases: 16. Germline assignment: CDR1 SNHLY and CDR2 FYNNEI. CDR3 length: 15 residues.

This rearrangement joins TRBV28 to TRBJ1-3; D gene ambiguous. This CDR3 spans 17 amino acids. Trimming removed 5 bases from V and 1 base from J, with 18 bases in between. The V gene's germline CDR1 is MDHEN and CDR2 SYDVKM. The CDR3 DNA reads TGTGCCAGCAGTACTCCCCTTCAGAGGGCTTCTGGAAACACCATATATTTT. Its protein product is CASSTPLQRASGNTIYF.

The J gene is TRBJ2-2, the V gene TRBV2; D may be TRBD1 (6 bases). Looked up from germline, CDR1 is SNHLY and CDR2 is FYNNEI. V lost 4 bases and J 0 bases, leaving 9 bases between the germline ends. The CDR3 length is 15 residues. The CDR3 here is CASSATGPNTGELFF. Here the CDR3 DNA reads TGTGCCAGCAGTGCCACAGGGCCGAACACCGGGGAGCTGTTTTTT.

The chain combines TRBV20-1 with TRBJ2-3; D unclear. The CDR3 has 12 residues. V lost 6 bases to trimming and J lost 4 bases, with 11 bases between them. CDR1 is DFQATT and CDR2 is SNEGSKA in the germline V gene (reference sequence). CDR3 coding DNA: TGCAGTGCCACAGAAGTGCCAGATACGCAGTATTTT. It is translated as CSATEVPDTQYF.

This clonotype showed up many times. This chain links TRBV7-6 with TRBJ2-7; TRBD1 aligns across 7 bases. CDR1 SGHVS and CDR2 FNYEAQ come from the germline V gene. The CDR3 runs to 15 residues. J was trimmed by 0 bases and V by 1 base; bases with no gene match: 3. The chain's CDR3 is CASSLGRDSSYEQYF. For the CDR3, the DNA is TGTGCCAGCAGCTTAGGCCGGGACAGCTCCTACGAGCAGTACTTC.

This clonotype occurred many times. The J gene is TRBJ2-5, the V gene TRBV7-9; 10 positions match TRBD2. V shed 2 bases and J 1 base; nucleotides not matched to a gene: 1. Germline CDR1 and CDR2: SEHNR and FQNEAQ (reference sequence). The CDR3 totals 15 residues. The CDR3 nucleotides are TGTGCCAGCAGCTTAAAGCGGGGGGGCCAAGAGACCCAGTACTTC. Translating gives CASSLKRGGQETQYF. Full variable domain (missing parts from reference TRBV7-9 and TRBJ2-5): DTGVSQNPRHKITKRGQNVTFRCDPISEHNRLYWYRQTLGQGPEFLTYFQNEAQLEKSRLLSDRFSAERPKGSFSTLEIQRTEQGDSAMYLCASSLKRGGQETQYFGPGTRLLVL.

This sequence joins TRBV19 and TRBJ2-1; D call uncertain. With 8 bases removed from V and 10 bases from J, the gap between germline ends came to 9 bases. CDR3 length: 10 amino acids. Germline assignment: CDR1 LNHDA and CDR2 SQIVND (reference sequence). CDR3 sequence (DNA): TGTGCCAGTGCGTCCTCGGAGCAGTTCTTC. It codes for CASASSEQFF. The full variable domain, completed using reference TRBV19 and TRBJ2-1, is DGGITQSPKYLFRKEGQNVTLSCEQNLNHDAMYWYRQDPGQGLRLIYYSQIVNDFQKGDIAEGYSVSREKKESFPLTVTSAQKNPTAFYLCASASSEQFFGPGTRLTVL.

A note on this clonotype: One end of the junction fails to match germline, which may point to a read error. The J gene is TRBJ2-5, the V gene TRBV7-7; no clear D. The V gene's germline CDR1 is SSHAT and CDR2 FNYEAQ (reference sequence). The CDR3 totals 12 residues. The CDR3 coding sequence is TGTGCTAGCAGCCCTCCCGATGGGGCCCAGTACTTC. It translates to CASSPPDGAQYF.

The chain joins TRBV25-1 to TRBJ2-5; D might be TRBD2 (6 bases). The length of the CDR3 is 13 residues. CDR1 and CDR2 from the germline V gene are MGHDK and SYGVNS. V was trimmed by 4 bases and J by 9 bases, leaving 15 bases between them. The CDR3 region has the DNA TGTGCCAGCAGTGCCGGGACTGCAACGGCCCAGTACTTC. Translating it yields CASSAGTATAQYF.

This chain connects TRBV19 to TRBJ2-2; TRBD2 aligns across 7 bases. The CDR3 totals 15 residues. V dropped 5 bases and J dropped 7; count of bases not matched to a gene: 10. The germline V gene has CDR1 LNHDA and CDR2 SQIVND (reference sequence). CDR3 coding DNA: TGTGCCAGTAGTGTCTCTAGCGGACTCTTCGGGGAGCTGTTTTTT. Residues: CASSVSSGLFGELFF.